These T cell receptor beta chains were read from a single sample in a study of identical twins' blood T cells. TCRdb re-called the 5' RACE reads through MiXCR, storing one row per CDR3 protein. The table records 400,000 or so distinct CDR3 sequences, roughly 30% of them present only once. The sample consisted of PBMCs. The receptors were sampled from a woman between 18 and 49 years old in good health. Both conserved end residues are part of each CDR3. A D gene is named only where the DNA matches it firmly. Size is omitted from some rows. Given values are once, few, many or a class for expanded clones.

.	TRBV4-2	TRBJ2-5	17	TRBD2	TGTGCCAGCAGCCCGGCCGGGGCTAGCGGGAGAGGAGAGACCCAGTACTTC	CASSPAGASGRGETQYF
.	TRBV20-1	TRBJ1-1	11	TRBD1	TGCAGTGCTAGACGACAGGGGGAGGCTCTCTTT	CSARRQGEALF
many	TRBV19	TRBJ1-1	14	TRBD1	TGTGCCAGCAGCCCTCGACAGGGGGACACTGAAGCTTTCTTT	CASSPRQGDTEAFF
few	TRBV6-2/TRBV6-3	TRBJ2-7	15	.	TGTGCCAGCAGACCCCTCGGGACCCCCAGCTACGAGCAGTACTTC	CASRPLGTPSYEQYF
.	TRBV5-1	TRBJ1-1	15	.	TGCGCCAGCAGCTTGGTCTCAGGGTCGGAAGACGAAGCTTTCTTT	CASSLVSGSEDEAFF
few	TRBV5-6	TRBJ1-1	12	.	TGTGCCAGCAGCGTACAGGACACTGAAGCTTTCTTT	CASSVQDTEAFF
.	TRBV6-1	TRBJ1-5	15	.	TGTGCCAGCAGTGGACCGGGGCCTATCAATCAGCCCCAGCATTTT	CASSGPGPINQPQHF
few	TRBV2	TRBJ2-7	14	.	TGTGCCAGCAGTGAAACTGGTTATTTGGACGAGCAGTACTTC	CASSETGYLDEQYF
.	TRBV6-6	TRBJ1-1	12	.	TGTGCCAGCAGTTACTCGACTACTGAAGCTTTCTTT	CASSYSTTEAFF
.	TRBV20-1	TRBJ2-1	13	TRBD1	TGCAGTGCTGGCTGGACAGGGGAGGATGAGCAGTTCTTC	CSAGWTGEDEQFF
.	TRBV7-9	TRBJ1-1	16	TRBD1	TGTGCCAGCAGCGCCGGACCAACGACAGGGGGCACTGAAGCTTTCTTT	CASSAGPTTGGTEAFF
many	TRBV20-1	TRBJ1-1	15	.	TGCAGTGCTAGAGATATCGGTAGGGAGGCTACTGAAGCTTTCTTT	CSARDIGREATEAFF
few	TRBV5-1	TRBJ1-4	15	.	TGCGCCAGCAGGAGCGGGCTACTTCGGGGTGAAAAACTGTTTTTT	CASRSGLLRGEKLFF
few	TRBV19	TRBJ1-1	15	TRBD1	TGTGCCAGTACCATAGGGGGCTCTTGGACCAATGAAGCTTTCTTT	CASTIGGSWTNEAFF
.	TRBV20-1	TRBJ1-6	14	.	TGCAGTGCTAGAGAGTCCAGGGCCGATTCACCCCTCCACTTT	CSARESRADSPLHF
.	TRBV20-1	TRBJ2-7	14	TRBD2	TGCAGTGCTTATACCACTAGCGTGAAATACGAGCAGTACTTC	CSAYTTSVKYEQYF
few	TRBV12-3/TRBV12-4	TRBJ2-4	16	.	TGTGCCAGCAGTTGGGGGTCCAGGGTGTCCAAAAACATTCAGTACTTC	CASSWGSRVSKNIQYF
.	TRBV5-1	TRBJ2-3	15	TRBD1	TGCGCCAGCAGCTTGGTAGGACAGGGGATAGATACGCAGTATTTT	CASSLVGQGIDTQYF
.	TRBV12-5	TRBJ2-4	15	.	TGTGCTAGTGGGGGGAATCAGGGCGGCAAAAACATTCAGTACTTC	CASGGNQGGKNIQYF
.	TRBV11-2	TRBJ1-3	13	.	TGTGCCACGGGGACCTACTCTGGAAACACCATATATTTT	CATGTYSGNTIYF
few	TRBV5-4	TRBJ2-1	15	TRBD2	TGTGCCAGCAGCTGGGGAGGGTTTGGTTACAATGAGCAGTTCTTC	CASSWGGFGYNEQFF
.	TRBV12-3/TRBV12-4	TRBJ1-2	14	.	TGTGCCAGCAGTTCACATATGCCGGGGTCCGGCTACACCTTC	CASSSHMPGSGYTF
.	TRBV5-4	TRBJ2-3	16	.	TGTGCCAGCGGTGCGTACCGGGGCGCTAGCACAGATACGCAGTATTTT	CASGAYRGASTDTQYF
.	TRBV11-2	TRBJ2-1	15	.	TGTGCCAGCATGATTCTTGACGTCTCCTACAATGAGCAGTTCTTC	CASMILDVSYNEQFF
.	TRBV18	TRBJ1-1	13	.	TGTGCCAACCGGGGACCCGAGAACACTGAAGCTTTCTTT	CANRGPENTEAFF
.	TRBV5-6	TRBJ2-6	13	.	TGTGCCAGCAGCTTTGGTGGGGCCAACGTCCTGACTTTC	CASSFGGANVLTF
.	TRBV6-2/TRBV6-3	TRBJ2-7	11	.	TGTGCCAGCAGGGACCTTTACGAGCAGTACTTC	CASRDLYEQYF
few	TRBV7-2	TRBJ2-3	13	.	TGTGCCAGCAGCTTAGCGGGCTCAGATACGCAGTATTTT	CASSLAGSDTQYF
.	TRBV5-6	TRBJ2-5	16	TRBD2	TGTGCCAGCAGCTTGCCCGGGACTAGGTACCAAGAGACCCAGTACTTC	CASSLPGTRYQETQYF